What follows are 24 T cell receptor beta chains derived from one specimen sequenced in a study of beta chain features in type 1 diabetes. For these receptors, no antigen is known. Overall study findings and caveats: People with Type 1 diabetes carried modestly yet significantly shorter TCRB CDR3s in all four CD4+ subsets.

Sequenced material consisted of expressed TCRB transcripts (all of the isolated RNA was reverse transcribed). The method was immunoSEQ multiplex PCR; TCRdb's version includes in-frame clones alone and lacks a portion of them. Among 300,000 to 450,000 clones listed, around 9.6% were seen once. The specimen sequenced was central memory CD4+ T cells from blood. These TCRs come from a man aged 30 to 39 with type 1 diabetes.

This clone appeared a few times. This CDR3 reads CASSQGRGGVWNTEAFF. The CDR3 nucleotides read TGTGCCAGCAGCCAAGGGAGAGGGGGGGTCTGGAACACTGAAGCTTTCTTT. V usage is TRBV14 and J usage is TRBJ1-1, with D perhaps TRBD1 (6 bases). The CDR3 length is 17 residues. Trimming pared 1 base from V and 1 base from J, leaving 16 bases between. CDR1 and CDR2 (germline): SGHDN, FVKESK.

The CDR3 reads CASSLLGVTDTQYF. CDR3 sequence (DNA): TGTGCCAGCAGCCTTTTGGGGGTCACAGATACGCAGTATTTT. This chain joins TRBV5-8 and TRBJ2-3; the D gene could be TRBD1 or TRBD2 (5 bases each). V dropped 4 bases and J dropped 2 bases, with 11 bases sitting between them. CDR1 is SGHTS and CDR2 is YDEGEE in the germline V gene. The CDR3 consists of 14 residues.

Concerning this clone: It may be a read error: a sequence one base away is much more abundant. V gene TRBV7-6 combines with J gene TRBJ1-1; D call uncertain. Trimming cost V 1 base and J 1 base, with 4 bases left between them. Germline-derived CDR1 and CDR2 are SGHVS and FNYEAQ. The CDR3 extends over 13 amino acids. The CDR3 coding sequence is TGTGCCAGCAGCTTAGTAGAGAACACTGAAGCTTTCTTT. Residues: CASSLVENTEAFF.

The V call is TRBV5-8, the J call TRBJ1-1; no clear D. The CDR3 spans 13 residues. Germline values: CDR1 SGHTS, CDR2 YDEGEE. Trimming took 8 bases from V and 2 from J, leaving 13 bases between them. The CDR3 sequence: CARAELGNTEAFF. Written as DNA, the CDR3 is TGTGCCAGAGCCGAATTGGGTAACACTGAAGCTTTCTTT.

CDR3 sequence (DNA): TGTGCCAGCAGCTTTGGGACTAGCGGGGTCGATGAGCAGTTCTTC. It yields the protein CASSFGTSGVDEQFF. The rearrangement links TRBV11-3 to TRBJ2-1; 13 nucleotides align to TRBD2. V lost 3 bases and J lost 8; bases outside the gene matches: 4. This CDR3 region has 15 residues. The germline V gene has CDR1 SGHNT and CDR2 YENEEA. Together with reference TRBV11-3 and TRBJ2-1, the CDR3 gives the full variable domain: EAGVVQSPRYKIIEKKQPVAFWCNPISGHNTLYWYLQNLGQGPELLIRYENEEAVDDSQLPKDRFSAERLKGVDSTLKIQPAELGDSAVYLCASSFGTSGVDEQFFGPGTRLTVL.

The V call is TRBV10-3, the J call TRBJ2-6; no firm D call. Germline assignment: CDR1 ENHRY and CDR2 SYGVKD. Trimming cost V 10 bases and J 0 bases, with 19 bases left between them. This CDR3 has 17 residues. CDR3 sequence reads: CASQDTQRISGANVLTF. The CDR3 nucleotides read TGTGCCAGCCAAGACACCCAAAGGATCTCTGGGGCCAACGTCCTGACTTTC.

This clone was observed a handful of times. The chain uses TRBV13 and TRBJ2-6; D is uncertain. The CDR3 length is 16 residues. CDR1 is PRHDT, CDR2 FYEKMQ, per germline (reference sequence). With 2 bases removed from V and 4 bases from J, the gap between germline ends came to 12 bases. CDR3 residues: CASSLLEISGANVLTF. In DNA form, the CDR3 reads TGTGCCAGCAGCTTACTCGAAATTTCCGGGGCCAACGTCCTGACTTTC.

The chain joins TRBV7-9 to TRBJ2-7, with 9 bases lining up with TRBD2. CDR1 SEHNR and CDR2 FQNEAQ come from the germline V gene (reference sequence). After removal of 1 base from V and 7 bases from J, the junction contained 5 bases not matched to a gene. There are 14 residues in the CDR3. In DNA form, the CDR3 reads TGTGCCAGCAGCTTAGTTGCGGGAGGGATAGAGCAGTACTTC. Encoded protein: CASSLVAGGIEQYF.

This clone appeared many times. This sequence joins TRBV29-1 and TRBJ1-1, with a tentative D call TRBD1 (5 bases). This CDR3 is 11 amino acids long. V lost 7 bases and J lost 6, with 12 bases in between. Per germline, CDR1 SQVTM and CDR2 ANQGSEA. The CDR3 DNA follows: TGCAGCGGCAGCAGGGCCTCTGAAGCTTTCTTT. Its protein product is CSGSRASEAFF. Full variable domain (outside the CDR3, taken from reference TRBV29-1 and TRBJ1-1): SAVISQKPSRDICQRGTSLTIQCQVDSQVTMMFWYRQQPGQSLTLIATANQGSEATYESGFVIDKFPISRPNLTFSTLTVSNMSPEDSSIYLCSGSRASEAFFGQGTRLTVV.

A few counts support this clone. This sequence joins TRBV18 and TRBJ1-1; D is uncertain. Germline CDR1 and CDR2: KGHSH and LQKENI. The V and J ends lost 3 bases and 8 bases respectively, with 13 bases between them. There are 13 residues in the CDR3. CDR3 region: CASSPWQVGEAFF. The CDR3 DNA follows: TGTGCCAGCTCACCTTGGCAAGTGGGGGAAGCTTTCTTT.

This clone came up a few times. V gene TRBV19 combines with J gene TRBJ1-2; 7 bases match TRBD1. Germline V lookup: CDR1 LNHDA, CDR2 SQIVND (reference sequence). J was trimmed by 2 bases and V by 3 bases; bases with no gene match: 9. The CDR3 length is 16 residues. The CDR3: CASSITRDSLNYGYTF. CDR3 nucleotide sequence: TGTGCCAGTAGTATTACTCGGGACAGCCTCAACTATGGCTACACCTTC.

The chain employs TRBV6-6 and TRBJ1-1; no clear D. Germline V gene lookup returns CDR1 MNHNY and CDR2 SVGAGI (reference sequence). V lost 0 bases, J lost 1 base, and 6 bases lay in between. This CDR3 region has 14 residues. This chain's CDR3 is CASSYSNWNTEAFF. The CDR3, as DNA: TGTGCCAGCAGTTACTCCAACTGGAACACTGAAGCTTTCTTT.

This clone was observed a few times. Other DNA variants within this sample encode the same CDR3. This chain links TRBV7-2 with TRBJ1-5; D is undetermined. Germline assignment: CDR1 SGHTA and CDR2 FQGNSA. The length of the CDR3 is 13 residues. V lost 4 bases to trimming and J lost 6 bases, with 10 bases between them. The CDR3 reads CASSSLGGQPQHF. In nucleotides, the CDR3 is TGTGCCAGCAGCTCCCTTGGAGGTCAGCCCCAGCATTTT.

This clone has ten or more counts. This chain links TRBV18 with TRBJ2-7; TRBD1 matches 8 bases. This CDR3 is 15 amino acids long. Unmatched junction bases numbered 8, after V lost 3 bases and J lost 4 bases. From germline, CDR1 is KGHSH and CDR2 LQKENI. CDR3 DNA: TGTGCCAGCTCACCGCCGGACAGGGCGGATTACGAGCAGTACTTC. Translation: CASSPPDRADYEQYF.

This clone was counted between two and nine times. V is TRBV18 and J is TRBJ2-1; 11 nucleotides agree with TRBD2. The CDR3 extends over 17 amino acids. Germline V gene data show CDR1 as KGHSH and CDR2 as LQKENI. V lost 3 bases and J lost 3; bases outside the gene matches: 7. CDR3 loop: CASSPFVGLAVYNEQFF. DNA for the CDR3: TGTGCCAGCTCACCGTTCGTGGGACTAGCGGTCTACAATGAGCAGTTCTTC. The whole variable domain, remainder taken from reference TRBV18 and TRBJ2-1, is NAGVMQNPRHLVRRRGQEARLRCSPMKGHSHVYWYRQLPEEGLKFMVYLQKENIIDESGMPKERFSAEFPKEGPSILRIQQVVRGDSAAYFCASSPFVGLAVYNEQFFGPGTRLTVL.

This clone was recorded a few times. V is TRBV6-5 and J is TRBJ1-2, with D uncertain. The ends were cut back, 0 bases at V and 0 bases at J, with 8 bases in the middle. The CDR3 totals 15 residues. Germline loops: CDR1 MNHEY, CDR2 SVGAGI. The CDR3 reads CASSYSHTTNYGYTF. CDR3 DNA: TGTGCCAGCAGTTACTCCCACACAACTAACTATGGCTACACCTTC.

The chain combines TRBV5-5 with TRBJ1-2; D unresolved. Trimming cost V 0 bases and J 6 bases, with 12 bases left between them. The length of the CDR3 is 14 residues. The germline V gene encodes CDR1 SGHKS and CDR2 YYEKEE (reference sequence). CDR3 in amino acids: CASSLGPALNGYTF. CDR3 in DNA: TGTGCCAGCAGCTTGGGTCCGGCTTTGAATGGCTACACCTTC. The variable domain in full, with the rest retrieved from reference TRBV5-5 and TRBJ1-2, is DAGVTQSPTHLIKTRGQQVTLRCSPISGHKSVSWYQQVLGQGPQFIFQYYEKEERGRGNFPDRFSARQFPNYSSELNVNALLLGDSALYLCASSLGPALNGYTFGSGTRLTVV.

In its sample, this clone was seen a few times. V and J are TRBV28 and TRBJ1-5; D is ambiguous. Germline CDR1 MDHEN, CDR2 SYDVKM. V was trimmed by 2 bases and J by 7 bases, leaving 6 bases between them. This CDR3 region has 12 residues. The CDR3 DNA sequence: TGTGCCAGCAGTTTAATAAGGCAGCCCCAGCATTTT. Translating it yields CASSLIRQPQHF.

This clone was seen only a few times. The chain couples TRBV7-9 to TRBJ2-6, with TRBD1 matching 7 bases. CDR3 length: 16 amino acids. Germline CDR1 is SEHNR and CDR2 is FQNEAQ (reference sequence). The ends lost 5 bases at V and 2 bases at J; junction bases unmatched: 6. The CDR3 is CASSQATGPGANVLTF. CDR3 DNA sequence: TGTGCCAGCAGCCAGGCGACAGGGCCTGGGGCCAACGTCCTGACTTTC.

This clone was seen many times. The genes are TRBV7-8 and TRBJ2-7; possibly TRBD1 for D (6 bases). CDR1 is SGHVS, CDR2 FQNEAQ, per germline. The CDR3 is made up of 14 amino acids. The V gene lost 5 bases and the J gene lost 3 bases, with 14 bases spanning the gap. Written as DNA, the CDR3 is TGTGCCAGCAGCCTCCGGAGCAGGGGCTACGAGCAGTACTTC. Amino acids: CASSLRSRGYEQYF.

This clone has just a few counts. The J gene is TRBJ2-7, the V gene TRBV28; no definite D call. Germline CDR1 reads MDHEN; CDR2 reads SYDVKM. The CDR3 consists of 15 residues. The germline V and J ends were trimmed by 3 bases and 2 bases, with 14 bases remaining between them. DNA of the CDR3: TGTGCCAGCAGTTTGCCAGGCGTGATCACCTACGAGCAGTACTTC. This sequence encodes CASSLPGVITYEQYF.

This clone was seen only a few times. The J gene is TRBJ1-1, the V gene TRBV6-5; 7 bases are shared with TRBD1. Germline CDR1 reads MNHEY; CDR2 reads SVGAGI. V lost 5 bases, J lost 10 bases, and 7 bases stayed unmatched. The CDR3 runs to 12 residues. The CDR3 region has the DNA TGTGCCAGCAGTCAACCCCAGGGGGTAGCTTTCTTT. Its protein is CASSQPQGVAFF.

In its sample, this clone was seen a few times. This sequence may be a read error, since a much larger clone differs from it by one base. CDR3 in DNA: TGTGCCAGCAGCTCGCAAGAGACCCAGTACTTC. This gives the protein CASSSQETQYF. This chain connects TRBV11-1 to TRBJ2-5; D gene ambiguous. Per the germline V gene, CDR1 is SGHAT and CDR2 is FQDESV (reference sequence). V lost 4 bases and J lost 2, with 2 bases in between. CDR3 length equals 11 residues.

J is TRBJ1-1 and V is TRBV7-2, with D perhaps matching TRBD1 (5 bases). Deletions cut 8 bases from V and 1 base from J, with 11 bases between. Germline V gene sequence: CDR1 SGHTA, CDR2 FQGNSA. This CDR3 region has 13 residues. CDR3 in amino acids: CASGPQGNTEAFF. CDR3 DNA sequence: TGTGCCAGCGGGCCCCAGGGGAACACTGAAGCTTTCTTT.